Each of the 5 T cell receptor beta chains below was sequenced from the same sample in a study of CD8+CD57+ T cells in acquired aplastic anemia. According to the study, genomic DNA was the template for TCR beta VDJ and CDR3 profiling. TCRdb called the reads again in MiXCR, with one record for every CDR3 protein. This table holds roughly 120,000 distinct CDR3 sequences, 55% to 70% found once. It was patients with CD8+CD57+ cell expansion by flow cytometry who were chosen for sequencing. Sequenced input: sorted CD4+, CD8+, or CD8+CD57+ T cells (not recorded which) from PBMCs. The receptors derive from a human donor with aplastic anemia.

The sample holds a few counts of this clonotype. The V call is TRBV10-3, the J call TRBJ2-1; D call uncertain. Trimming took 3 bases from V and 12 from J, leaving 9 bases between them. The CDR3 is 11 amino acids. Germline CDR1 is ENHRY and CDR2 is SYGVKD. The CDR3, as DNA: TGTGCCATCAGTGACACCAGGTCGCAGTTCTTC. It encodes CAISDTRSQFF.

Ten or more counts support this clonotype. The chain combines TRBV27 with TRBJ1-6; D call uncertain. CDR1 and CDR2 (germline): MNHEY, SMNVEV (reference sequence). The length of the CDR3 is 13 residues. V dropped 4 bases and J dropped 13 bases, with 14 bases sitting between them. The DNA of the CDR3 is TGTGCCAGCAGTTCTCCCGGACCGCGGCCCCTCCACTTT. It translates to CASSSPGPRPLHF.

CDR3 nucleotides: TGTGCCAGCAGCCACCCCCTATCCTACGAGCAGTACTTC. Translating gives CASSHPLSYEQYF. The V gene is TRBV11-2, the J gene TRBJ2-7; D is unresolved. CDR3 length: 13 residues. Germline CDR1 and CDR2: SGHAT and FQNNGV. Trimming took off 5 bases at V and 1 base at J, with 9 bases between the two ends.

This clonotype was counted many times. This chain connects TRBV7-9 to TRBJ2-7; D is perhaps TRBD2 (5 bases). The CDR3 has 12 amino acids. Germline-derived CDR1 and CDR2 are SEHNR and FQNEAQ (reference sequence). Trimming removed 5 bases from V and 4 bases from J, with 9 bases in between. The CDR3 here is CASSRTAYEQYF. CDR3 coding DNA: TGTGCCAGCAGCAGGACTGCATACGAGCAGTACTTC.

The V gene is TRBV20-1, the J gene TRBJ1-1; 9 bases line up with TRBD1. J gave up 3 bases and V 7 bases, and 9 bases lay outside the gene matches. This CDR3 spans 14 amino acids. Germline values: CDR1 DFQATT, CDR2 SNEGSKA (reference sequence). The CDR3 nucleotides are TGCAGTGGCCCGAGGGACAGGGTGGACACTGAAGCTTTCTTT. As protein: CSGPRDRVDTEAFF.